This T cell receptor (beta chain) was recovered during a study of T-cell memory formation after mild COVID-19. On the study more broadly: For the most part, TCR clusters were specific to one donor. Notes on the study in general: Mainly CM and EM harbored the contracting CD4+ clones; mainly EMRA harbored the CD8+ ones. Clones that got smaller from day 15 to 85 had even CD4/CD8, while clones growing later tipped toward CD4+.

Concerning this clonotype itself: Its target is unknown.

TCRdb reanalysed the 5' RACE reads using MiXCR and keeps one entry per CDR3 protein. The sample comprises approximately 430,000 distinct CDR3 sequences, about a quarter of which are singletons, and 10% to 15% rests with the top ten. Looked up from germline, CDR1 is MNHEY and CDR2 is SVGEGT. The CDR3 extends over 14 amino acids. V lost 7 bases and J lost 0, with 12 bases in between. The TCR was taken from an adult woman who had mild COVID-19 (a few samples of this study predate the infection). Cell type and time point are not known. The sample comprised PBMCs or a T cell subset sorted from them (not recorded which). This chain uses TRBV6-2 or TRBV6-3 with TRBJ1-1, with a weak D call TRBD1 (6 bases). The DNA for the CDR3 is TGTGCCAGCACCGACAGGTCTTTGAACACTGAAGCTTTCTTT. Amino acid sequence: CASTDRSLNTEAFF.